The T cell receptor beta chain described here comes from a study of long-term antiretroviral therapy in people with HIV. The CDR3 spans 11 residues. CDR1 DFQATT and CDR2 SNEGSKA come from the germline V gene (reference sequence). Trimming cost V 3 bases and J 6 bases, with 7 bases left between them. The immunoSEQ assay was v3.0, run at survey level. Sequenced by immunoSEQ multiplex PCR; TCRdb stores in-frame clones only, minus some. The table records some 35,000 clones, 80% to 90% of them present only once. Source: unsorted PBMCs, taken 2.2 years after starting antiretroviral therapy. V and J are TRBV20-1 and TRBJ2-3, with unresolved D. The sequence derives from a man younger than 35 with HIV. CDR3 sequence: CSASSGDTQYF. CDR3 bases: TGCAGTGCTAGCTCCGGGGATACGCAGTATTTT.